The source of this T cell receptor beta chain is a study of T cells in Graves' hyperthyroidism and ophthalmopathy. Broader study findings: In blood, most of the thyroid clonotypes expanded above 0.001 were also present. By a 13 V-J model, ophthalmopathy was set apart from stable hyperthyroidism.

In making diagnoses, clinical symptoms, serum thyroxine and TRAb, thyroid ultrasound and orbital computed tomography were all used. PBMCs were obtained from under 13 ml fresh peripheral blood. There were TCR beta CDR3 regions amplified from RNA transcripts. Using the HTBI primer set, a first-round RT-PCR was run on the TCR CDR3. Via MiXCR, TCRdb re-called the multiplex PCR reads, giving one row per CDR3 protein. The table records about 420,000 distinct CDR3 sequences, around 14% of them present only once. In germline, CDR1 is MGHRA, CDR2 YSYEKL. The CDR3 runs to 16 residues. V dropped 1 base and J dropped 7 bases, with 16 bases sitting between them. In the case of this clonotype: The antigen is unknown.

The chain links TRBV4-1 to TRBJ1-4; tentatively, D is TRBD1 (6 bases). The TCR comes from a woman aged 18-30 years with Graves' hyperthyroidism. The source material was blood. The DNA for the CDR3 is TGCGCCAGCAGCCAAGGTCTGCGATGGGGGGCTGAAAAACTGTTTTTT. The encoded protein is CASSQGLRWGAEKLFF.